The TCR beta chain under discussion was sequenced for a study of neurological immune-mediated disorders. This clonotype was observed many times. The CDR3 runs to 17 residues. Per the germline V gene, CDR1 is SGHDT and CDR2 is YYEEEE. Germline trimming cut 1 base from V and 0 bases from J; bases unmatched to any gene: 9. One entry per CDR3 protein results from TCRdb running MiXCR on the 5' RACE reads. The sample shows under 90,000 distinct CDR3 sequences, under 13% of them seen only once. This receptor was identified in a man aged 35 to 55 in good health. The sample consisted of PBMCs. This chain connects TRBV5-6 to TRBJ1-1, with 7 bases identical to TRBD1. In DNA, the CDR3 is TGTGCCAGCAGCTTGAGGGGGCTTGGGGGCCTGAACACTGAAGCTTTCTTT. It specifies CASSLRGLGGLNTEAFF.